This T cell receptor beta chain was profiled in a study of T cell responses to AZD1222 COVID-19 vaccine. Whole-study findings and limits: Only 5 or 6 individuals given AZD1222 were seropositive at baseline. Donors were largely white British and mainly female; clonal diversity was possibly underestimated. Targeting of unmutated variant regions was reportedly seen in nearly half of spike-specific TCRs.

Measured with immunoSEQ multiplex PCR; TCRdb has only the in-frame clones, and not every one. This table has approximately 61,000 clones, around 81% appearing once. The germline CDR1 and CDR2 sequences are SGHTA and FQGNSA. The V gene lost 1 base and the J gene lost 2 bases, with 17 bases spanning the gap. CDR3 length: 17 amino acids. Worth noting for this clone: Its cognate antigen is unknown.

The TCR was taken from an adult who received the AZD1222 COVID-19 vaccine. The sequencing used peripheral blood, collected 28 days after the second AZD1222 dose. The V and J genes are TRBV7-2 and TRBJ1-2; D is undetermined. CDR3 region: CASSLGRKETGNYGYTF. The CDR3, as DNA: TGTGCCAGCAGCTTAGGCCGGAAGGAAACCGGGAACTATGGCTACACCTTC.